This record looks at one T cell receptor (beta chain) sequence and its context. As yet, its antigen is unknown. The sample comes from a study of human T cells and chemical hapten exposure. Study findings and constraints: The study found expanded TCRs formed significantly more large CDR3 similarity clusters than controls.

The V end lost 2 bases, the J end lost 6 bases, and 10 bases lay between the germline ends. Germline V gene data show CDR1 as MNHEY and CDR2 as SVGAGI. CDR3 size: 13 residues. Time point reported: patch test 1, 2 weeks after DPC sensitization. As for treatment: therapeutic diphenylcyclopropenone sensitization with weekly scalp DPC. Only after blood had been drawn was each patch test applied. From the RACE reads, TCRdb called clonotypes with MiXCR, one entry per CDR3 protein. The repertoire holds approximately 340,000 distinct CDR3 sequences, with under 8% as singletons. This TCR was recovered from a woman younger than 35 with alopecia areata. Some clones in this sample may be carry-over from other donors' samples. The chain uses TRBV6-5 and TRBJ1-1; D is unresolved. The sequences come from whole blood, collected in connection with sensitization to the hapten diphenylcyclopropenone (DPC). CDR3 sequence reads: CASSYREMAEAFF. DNA of the CDR3: TGTGCCAGCAGTTACCGGGAGATGGCTGAAGCTTTCTTT.